The rows below give T cell receptor beta chains drawn from one sample of a study of T-cell memory formation after mild COVID-19. TCRdb processed the 5' RACE reads anew with MiXCR; each CDR3 protein has one entry. Among about 300,000 distinct CDR3 sequences listed, approximately 19% were seen once. The specimen was PBMCs or a T cell subset sorted from them (not recorded which). All receptors derive from a man between 18 and 29 years old who had mild COVID-19 (a few samples of this study predate the infection). Cell type and time point are not known. CDR3s include the opening cysteine and the closing phenylalanine or tryptophan. D genes are given only for firm matches. Size is omitted from some rows. Given values are once, few, many or a class for expanded clones.

clone_size d_call j_call v_call cdr3_aa cdr3_nt
- - TRBJ1-2 TRBV6-6 CASGSAYGYTF TGTGCCAGCGGTTCAGCGTATGGCTACACCTTC
few TRBD1 TRBJ2-3 TRBV5-8 CASSWTGPNTQYF TGTGCCAGCAGCTGGACAGGGCCTAATACGCAGTATTTT
once - TRBJ2-4 TRBV7-9 CASSLGEGLAKNIQYF TGTGCCAGCAGCTTGGGAGAGGGGTTAGCCAAAAACATTCAGTACTTC
many - TRBJ2-7 TRBV12-3/TRBV12-4 CASTLQSGTPIF TGTGCCAGCACTCTTCAATCCGGGACACCCATCTTC
- TRBD2 TRBJ2-3 TRBV7-3 CASRPGGAGDTQYF TGTGCCAGCAGACCCGGGGGGGCGGGAGATACGCAGTATTTT
- - TRBJ1-5 TRBV4-3 CASSQDYSNQPQHF TGCGCCAGCAGCCAAGACTATAGCAATCAGCCCCAGCATTTT
few TRBD2 TRBJ2-1 TRBV7-3 CASSPTPGLAGLEQFF TGTGCCAGCAGCCCCACACCGGGACTAGCGGGACTTGAGCAGTTCTTC
few TRBD2 TRBJ2-1 TRBV4-3 CASSLAPGEAGGLGEQFF TGCGCCAGCAGCCTTGCTCCGGGGGAAGCGGGGGGATTAGGTGAGCAGTTCTTC
- TRBD1 TRBJ2-2 TRBV6-6 CASSLSSQGASGELFF TGTGCCAGCAGTTTGTCGTCGCAGGGGGCGTCCGGGGAGCTGTTTTTT
- TRBD1 TRBJ2-1 TRBV20-1 CSARDYLGQGGGYEQFF TGCAGTGCTAGGGATTATCTGGGACAGGGGGGAGGGTATGAGCAGTTCTTC
few TRBD1 TRBJ2-1 TRBV4-3 CASSPRPGQGYNEQFF TGCGCCAGCAGCCCCCGGCCAGGACAGGGATACAATGAGCAGTTCTTC
few - TRBJ2-5 TRBV12-3/TRBV12-4 CASSSPETQYF TGTGCCAGCAGTAGCCCAGAGACCCAGTACTTC
- - TRBJ2-3 TRBV4-1 CASSQDWWASGGATDTQYF TGCGCCAGCAGCCAAGATTGGTGGGCTTCCGGCGGGGCCACAGATACGCAGTATTTT
- TRBD1 TRBJ2-3 TRBV10-2 CASSESRDRWDTQYF TGCGCCAGCAGTGAGTCCCGGGACAGATGGGATACGCAGTATTTT
- - TRBJ1-4 TRBV10-3 CAIRPGLRHEKLFF TGTGCCATCAGACCGGGACTCAGGCATGAAAAACTGTTTTTT
few TRBD2 TRBJ2-3 TRBV5-1 CASSLVVAGELTDTQYF TGCGCCAGCAGCTTGGTTGTAGCGGGGGAGCTCACGGATACGCAGTATTTT
few - TRBJ2-3 TRBV20-1 CSVLRLGGTQYF TGCAGTGTTCTAAGGCTGGGGGGTACGCAGTATTTT
- - TRBJ2-7 TRBV6-2/TRBV6-3 CASSWDPLSYEQYF TGTGCCAGCAGTTGGGACCCCCTCTCCTACGAGCAGTACTTC
- TRBD1 TRBJ1-5 TRBV7-9 CASSLGTGRQPQHF TGTGCCAGCAGCTTAGGGACAGGCCGCCAGCCCCAGCATTTT
few TRBD2 TRBJ2-3 TRBV20-1 CSARTSGEHTQYF TGCAGTGCTCGGACTAGCGGGGAGCATACGCAGTATTTT
- - TRBJ1-2 TRBV4-3 CASSRASSGGANYGYTF TGCGCCAGCAGCCGAGCTTCCTCCGGGGGCGCGAACTATGGCTACACCTTC
- - TRBJ2-1 TRBV20-1 CSAGGPARKFF TGCAGTGCTGGGGGGCCCGCGAGGAAGTTCTTC
many - TRBJ1-2 TRBV10-3 CAISRGGEPNYGYTF TGTGCCATCAGCCGGGGGGGAGAACCTAACTATGGCTACACCTTC
few TRBD2 TRBJ2-3 TRBV10-3 CAISDQLAGASTDTQYF TGTGCCATCAGTGACCAACTAGCGGGGGCTAGCACAGATACGCAGTATTTT
- - TRBJ2-1 TRBV12-3/TRBV12-4 CASSLPGTAPYNEQFF TGTGCCAGCAGTCTCCCGGGGACGGCTCCCTACAATGAGCAGTTCTTC
- - TRBJ2-2 TRBV11-2 CASSWEGANTGELFF TGTGCCAGCAGTTGGGAGGGGGCGAACACCGGGGAGCTGTTTTTT
once TRBD1 TRBJ2-3 TRBV5-6 CASSSRRQGVGDTQYF TGTGCCAGCAGCTCAAGACGACAGGGGGTGGGAGATACGCAGTATTTT